Shown below are 29 T cell receptor beta chains from a single sample sequenced in a study of blood T cell repertoires in COVID-19. TCRdb keeps only in-frame clones here, not all; method: immunoSEQ multiplex PCR. The sample holds approximately 290,000 clones, roughly 89% seen once. The specimen was peripheral blood. The receptor set was obtained from a young man with acute or convalescent COVID-19.

The chain recombines TRBV6-5 with TRBJ1-3, with D maybe TRBD1 (6 bases). Between the trimmed V and J ends, which lost 7 bases and 2 bases, there was a span of 12 bases. This CDR3 region has 14 residues. The germline V gene has CDR1 MNHEY and CDR2 SVGAGI. The CDR3 region is CASIEEGAGNTIYF. CDR3 bases: TGTGCCAGCATCGAAGAGGGGGCTGGAAACACCATATATTTT.

Only one count was recorded for this clone. J is TRBJ2-1 and V is TRBV29-1; TRBD2 might be the D (6 bases). V dropped 6 bases and J dropped 7 bases, with 19 bases sitting between them. This CDR3 is 14 amino acids long. Germline V gene data show CDR1 as SQVTM and CDR2 as ANQGSEA. The CDR3 loop is CSVGWAGYPNEQFF. In DNA, the CDR3 is TGCAGCGTGGGCTGGGCGGGGTATCCGAATGAGCAGTTCTTC.

The chain is built from TRBV9 and TRBJ2-3; D possibly corresponds to TRBD2 (6 bases). Trimming cost V 3 bases and J 2 bases, with 19 bases left between them. CDR3 length: 17 residues. The germline V gene encodes CDR1 SGDLS and CDR2 YYNGEE. In nucleotides, the CDR3 is TGTGCCAGCAGCGGGACTTATGGGCGGGGACCCACAGATACGCAGTATTTT. Translation gives CASSGTYGRGPTDTQYF. Supplemented by reference TRBV9 and TRBJ2-3, the full variable domain reads DSGVTQTPKHLITATGQRVTLRCSPRSGDLSVYWYQQSLDQGLQFLIQYYNGEERAKGNILERFSAQQFPDLHSELNLSSLELGDSALYFCASSGTYGRGPTDTQYFGPGTRLTVL.

In this sample, this clone turned up once. The chain recombines TRBV5-8 with TRBJ2-2; 8 bases match TRBD2. The length of the CDR3 is 15 residues. V lost 4 bases to trimming and J lost 5 bases; unmatched junction nucleotides: 7. Per germline, CDR1 SGHTS and CDR2 YDEGEE. CDR3 sequence (DNA): TGTGCCAGCAGCCCGGGACTAGTGCGTACCGGGGAGCTGTTTTTT. It specifies CASSPGLVRTGELFF.

The gene calls are TRBV5-4 and TRBJ2-2; 9 bases are shared with TRBD2. Trimming at V came to 10 bases and at J to 7 bases, leaving 5 bases not matched to a gene. Germline assignment: CDR1 SGHNT and CDR2 YYREEE (reference sequence). The CDR3 has 12 amino acids. CDR3 in DNA: TGTGCCGGCCTAGCGGGAAACGGGGAGCTGTTTTTT. The encoded protein is CAGLAGNGELFF.

The V call is TRBV6-5, the J call TRBJ2-1; a possible D gene is TRBD2 (5 bases). Trimming shortened V by 2 bases and J by 10 bases, and 6 bases separated the two germline ends. CDR1 and CDR2 (germline): MNHEY, SVGAGI. The CDR3 totals 11 residues. The CDR3 loop is CASSYPGEQFF. The CDR3, as DNA: TGTGCCAGCAGTTACCCGGGGGAGCAGTTCTTC.

The chain combines TRBV10-2 with TRBJ2-1; 8 nucleotides line up with TRBD2. The CDR3 has 16 residues. V dropped 4 bases and J dropped 1; count of bases not matched to a gene: 6. The germline V gene encodes CDR1 WSHSY and CDR2 SAAADI. CDR3 bases: TGCGCCAGCAGTGTTAGCGGGGAGGGGTCCTACAATGAGCAGTTCTTC. Its protein is CASSVSGEGSYNEQFF.

The V and J genes are TRBV3-1 (or the pseudogene TRBV3-2) and TRBJ2-5; TRBD1 agrees at 9 bases. Germline V gene data show CDR1 as LGHDT and CDR2 as YNNKEL (reference sequence). The CDR3 runs to 16 residues. The V gene end was trimmed by 4 bases and the J gene end by 3 bases; junction bases not matched to a gene: 9. CDR3 in amino acids: CASSRVPGQGKETQYF. The CDR3 region has the DNA TGTGCCAGCAGCCGAGTACCGGGACAGGGAAAAGAGACCCAGTACTTC.

The table lists this clone with a count of one. The V gene is TRBV29-1, the J gene TRBJ1-2; D is perhaps TRBD1 (6 bases). Germline-derived CDR1 and CDR2 are SQVTM and ANQGSEA. The CDR3 sequence is 16 residues long. Trimming removed 6 bases from V and 6 bases from J, with 26 bases in between. In nucleotides, the CDR3 is TGCAGCGTCTCCCTGGGGGGAGGGGGAAGAAATCATGGCTACACCTTC. Its translation is CSVSLGGGGRNHGYTF.

The chain recombines TRBV12-3 or TRBV12-4 with TRBJ1-1; D gene uncertain. The CDR3 totals 12 residues. The germline V and J ends were trimmed by 3 bases and 10 bases, with 12 bases remaining between them. The CDR3 DNA sequence: TGTGCCAGCAGTTTCGCCCAGGAACGAGCTTTCTTT. It yields the protein CASSFAQERAFF.

This clone was observed a handful of times. The chain employs TRBV7-9 and TRBJ1-1, with a weak D call TRBD1 (6 bases). CDR3 length: 18 amino acids. Germline loops: CDR1 SEHNR, CDR2 FQNEAQ (reference sequence). Deletions cut 0 bases from V and 0 bases from J, with 17 bases between. CDR3 amino acids: CASSLAKTGYGLNTEAFF. CDR3 in DNA: TGTGCCAGCAGCTTAGCAAAAACAGGGTACGGCCTGAACACTGAAGCTTTCTTT.

This chain joins TRBV15 and TRBJ1-1, with a tentative D call TRBD1 (5 bases). Trimming pared 1 base from V and 5 bases from J, leaving 11 bases between. The CDR3 runs 14 residues. Germline V gene sequence: CDR1 LNHNV, CDR2 YYDKDF (reference sequence). The CDR3 spells CATSRVGGVTEAFF. The CDR3 region has the DNA TGTGCCACCAGCAGAGTGGGGGGGGTGACTGAAGCTTTCTTT.

V usage is TRBV30 and J usage is TRBJ2-7; 10 bases fit TRBD1. Unmatched junction bases numbered 5, after V lost 1 base and J lost 5 bases. From germline, CDR1 is GTSNPN and CDR2 SVGIG (reference sequence). The CDR3 runs 14 residues. CDR3 sequence (DNA): TGTGCCTGGAGTGCGGGACAGGGGCTCGACGAGCAGTACTTC. Its translation: CAWSAGQGLDEQYF.

The chain couples TRBV30 to TRBJ1-6; TRBD1 matches 7 bases. Germline CDR1 GTSNPN, CDR2 SVGIG (reference sequence). With V trimmed by 0 bases and J by 7 bases, 3 bases remained unmatched. The CDR3 is made up of 14 amino acids. CDR3 DNA sequence: TGTGCCTGGAGTGTCGGGACAGCGAATTCACCCCTCCACTTT. Encoded protein: CAWSVGTANSPLHF. Full variable domain (remainder filled in from reference TRBV30 and TRBJ1-6): SQTIHQWPATLVQPVGSPLSLECTVEGTSNPNLYWYRQAAGRGLQLLFYSVGIGQISSEVPQNLSASRPQDRQFILSSKKLLLSDSGFYLCAWSVGTANSPLHFGNGTRLTVT.

The chain has TRBV7-9 and TRBJ1-5, with D unresolved. Trimming took 5 bases from V and 4 from J, leaving 12 bases between them. This CDR3 comprises 14 residues. Germline assignment: CDR1 SEHNR and CDR2 FQNEAQ (reference sequence). The CDR3 reads CASSPAGSNQPQHF. The CDR3 DNA sequence: TGTGCCAGCAGCCCCGCCGGTTCAAATCAGCCCCAGCATTTT.

This chain uses TRBV28 with TRBJ2-5, with TRBD1 matching 8 bases. V lost 9 bases, J lost 5 bases, and 8 bases stayed unmatched. The CDR3 is 13 residues long. Looked up from germline, CDR1 is MDHEN and CDR2 is SYDVKM. The CDR3 reads CASRTGRVETQYF. Written as DNA, the CDR3 is TGTGCCAGTCGGACAGGGAGAGTGGAGACCCAGTACTTC.

The chain couples TRBV5-6 to TRBJ2-7, with D possibly matching TRBD2 (5 bases). Trimming left V 7 bases short and J 4 bases short, with 6 bases between. Germline V gene lookup returns CDR1 SGHDT and CDR2 YYEEEE. CDR3 size: 10 residues. The DNA for the CDR3 is TGTGCCAGCGGCGGGTACGAGCAGTACTTC. Its translation is CASGGYEQYF.

This clone has just one count. V usage is TRBV29-1 and J usage is TRBJ2-2; 10 bases match TRBD1. The J segment lost 3 bases and the V segment lost 4 bases, leaving 2 bases of the junction unmatched. Germline CDR1 SQVTM, CDR2 ANQGSEA. The CDR3 sequence is 14 residues long. CDR3 loop: CSVAGQGYTGELFF. In nucleotides, the CDR3 is TGCAGCGTTGCGGGACAGGGGTACACCGGGGAGCTGTTTTTT.

This clone appeared a single time. This chain joins TRBV6-2 or TRBV6-3 and TRBJ1-5; 7 bases align to TRBD1. The CDR3 has 18 amino acids. Germline values: CDR1 MNHEY, CDR2 SVGEGT. The V and J ends lost 2 bases and 8 bases, in that order; junction bases with no gene match: 18. The CDR3 nucleotides read TGTGCCAGCAGTTACCCTAGGAGAACAGGGGTAATTGGGAAGCCCCAGCATTTT. Amino acid sequence: CASSYPRRTGVIGKPQHF.

The V gene is TRBV12-3 or TRBV12-4, the J gene TRBJ2-7, with a possible D match to TRBD1 (6 bases). Deletions cut 4 bases from V and 7 bases from J, with 14 bases between. CDR3 length: 13 amino acids. CDR3 bases: TGTGCCAGCAGTTCTCCCGGACAGTATGAGCAGTACTTC. Amino acids: CASSSPGQYEQYF.

The chain has TRBV5-4 and TRBJ2-1; 8 nucleotides agree with TRBD2. The V and J ends lost 0 bases and 1 base, in that order; junction bases with no gene match: 6. The V gene's germline CDR1 is SGHNT and CDR2 YYREEE (reference sequence). The CDR3 runs 17 residues. The CDR3 DNA follows: TGTGCCAGCAGCTTGGCCAGCGGGGGCCTTTCCTACAATGAGCAGTTCTTC. It specifies CASSLASGGLSYNEQFF.

This rearrangement joins TRBV5-1 to TRBJ2-3, with D uncertain. From germline, CDR1 is SGHRS and CDR2 YFSETQ. The CDR3 consists of 13 residues. V was clipped by 4 bases and J by 2 bases, with 8 bases between them. Written as DNA, the CDR3 is TGCGCCAGCAGCGCTCAACACACAGATACGCAGTATTTT. Encoded protein: CASSAQHTDTQYF.

The CDR3 DNA follows: TGCGCCAGCAGCCAAAAAGCCCCGAGAGGAATTGCAACTAATGAAAAACTGTTTTTT. Its protein is CASSQKAPRGIATNEKLFF. This chain links TRBV4-1 with TRBJ1-4; no firm D call. Per germline, CDR1 MGHRA and CDR2 YSYEKL. The CDR3 consists of 19 residues. V was clipped by 2 bases and J by 0 bases, with 19 bases between them.

The gene calls are TRBV28 and TRBJ2-5, with TRBD2 identical over 11 bases. With 7 bases clipped from V and 2 bases from J, the junction kept 6 bases outside the gene matches. This CDR3 contains 15 residues. Germline assignment: CDR1 MDHEN and CDR2 SYDVKM. CDR3 sequence (DNA): TGTGCCAGCAAGGCTAGCGGGGGGCCTCAAGAGACCCAGTACTTC. Amino acid sequence: CASKASGGPQETQYF.

The chain joins TRBV29-1 to TRBJ2-5; D may be TRBD1 (5 bases). V shed 5 bases and J shed 0 bases, with 10 bases lying between them. The germline V gene encodes CDR1 SQVTM and CDR2 ANQGSEA. The CDR3 has 13 residues. Here the CDR3 reads CSVTRQNQETQYF. CDR3 in DNA: TGCAGCGTTACCAGACAGAACCAAGAGACCCAGTACTTC.

This chain links TRBV4-1 with TRBJ2-3; D is unclear. The CDR3 loop spans 13 amino acids. V lost 0 bases to trimming and J lost 2 bases, with 3 bases between them. CDR1 and CDR2 from the germline V gene are MGHRA and YSYEKL. CDR3 bases: TGCGCCAGCAGCCAAGATCACACAGATACGCAGTATTTT. The encoded protein is CASSQDHTDTQYF.

For the CDR3, the DNA is TGTGCCAGTGTTACAGGGGCTCGCCACAATGAGCAGTTCTTC. Its translation is CASVTGARHNEQFF. The rearrangement uses TRBV28 and TRBJ2-1, with 7 nucleotides matching TRBD1. The V gene's germline CDR1 is MDHEN and CDR2 SYDVKM. This CDR3 is built from 14 residues. V lost 9 bases, J lost 5 bases, and 10 bases stayed unmatched.

V usage is TRBV5-5 and J usage is TRBJ1-4; TRBD1 might be the D (6 bases). V lost 4 bases and J lost 1, with 11 bases in between. Germline CDR1 is SGHKS and CDR2 is YYEKEE (reference sequence). The CDR3 runs to 15 residues. The CDR3 loop is CASSVLQGTNEKLFF. CDR3 in DNA: TGTGCCAGCAGCGTTCTACAGGGAACTAATGAAAAACTGTTTTTT.

Only one count was recorded for this clone. The rearrangement joins TRBV10-1 to TRBJ2-2, with a possible D match to TRBD1 (5 bases). CDR1 and CDR2 (germline): WNHNN, SYGVQD (reference sequence). Trimming removed 6 bases from V and 7 bases from J, with 12 bases in between. The CDR3 spans 13 residues. The CDR3 nucleotides read TGCGCCAGCAGCAGGGTGGGGCACGGGGAGCTGTTTTTT. As protein: CASSRVGHGELFF.